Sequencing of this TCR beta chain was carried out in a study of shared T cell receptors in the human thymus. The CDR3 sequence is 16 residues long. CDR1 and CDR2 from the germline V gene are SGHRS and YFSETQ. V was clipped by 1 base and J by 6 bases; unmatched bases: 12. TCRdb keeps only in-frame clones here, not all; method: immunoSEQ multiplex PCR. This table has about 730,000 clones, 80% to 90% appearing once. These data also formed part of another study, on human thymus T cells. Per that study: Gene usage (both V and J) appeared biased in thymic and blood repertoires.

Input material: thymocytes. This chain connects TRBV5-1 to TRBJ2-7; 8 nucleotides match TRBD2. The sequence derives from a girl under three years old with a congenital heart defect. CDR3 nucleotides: TGCGCCAGCAGCTTGATTGGGACCCGGGGGGGGGTCGAGCAGTACTTC. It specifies CASSLIGTRGGVEQYF.